This TCR beta chain was sequenced during a study of CD8 T cells in ankylosing spondylitis. The study, taken as a whole, reports: Characteristic of ankylosing spondylitis blood, it appeared, was a TCR beta motif comprising about 8 highly homologous variants.

V was shortened by 0 bases and J by 3 bases, with 8 bases between the two germline ends. Germline-derived CDR1 and CDR2 are MGHRA and YSYEKL. CDR3 length: 15 amino acids. TCRdb called the 5' RACE reads again in MiXCR, with one record for every CDR3 protein. Seen here are 800,000 to 900,000 distinct CDR3 sequences, about an eighth observed once, and the top ten hold roughly 0.51%. A remark on this clonotype: Its antigen is as yet unknown.

Sequenced input: blood, either unsorted or a sorted T cell fraction (not recorded which). This clonotype originated in a male donor with ankylosing spondylitis. The V and J genes are TRBV4-1 and TRBJ1-4; D gene ambiguous. DNA of the CDR3: TGCGCCAGCAGCCAAGAACAGATGGCTAATGAAAAACTGTTTTTT. It translates to CASSQEQMANEKLFF.